This TCR beta chain originates from a study of T cell repertoires in cytomegalovirus infection. The wider study: Through public TCR beta signatures, both CMV infection and matching HLA type were indicated.

The CDR3 sequence is 15 residues long. Germline V gene data show CDR1 as LNHDA and CDR2 as SQIVND (reference sequence). Trimming took off 4 bases at V and 6 bases at J, with 17 bases between the two ends. Notes on this clonotype: Its antigen remains unidentified.

TCRdb passed the reads through MiXCR, listing each CDR3 protein once. This sample has some 500,000 distinct CDR3 sequences, with more than 30% found just once. General observations from the study: It was HLA-C-restricted CMV-specific TCR beta clonotypes that dominated the response ex vivo.

J is TRBJ2-3 and V is TRBV19; D unclear. The sequencing here drew on cultured PBMCs, taken from culture after CMV antigen stimulation. This sequence originates from a human donor in good health (CMV status not recorded). Some clones in this sample may be carry-over from other donors' samples. This CDR3 reads CASSTRTRRSDTQYF. The DNA of the CDR3 is TGTGCCAGTAGTACCAGGACCAGAAGATCGGATACGCAGTATTTT.